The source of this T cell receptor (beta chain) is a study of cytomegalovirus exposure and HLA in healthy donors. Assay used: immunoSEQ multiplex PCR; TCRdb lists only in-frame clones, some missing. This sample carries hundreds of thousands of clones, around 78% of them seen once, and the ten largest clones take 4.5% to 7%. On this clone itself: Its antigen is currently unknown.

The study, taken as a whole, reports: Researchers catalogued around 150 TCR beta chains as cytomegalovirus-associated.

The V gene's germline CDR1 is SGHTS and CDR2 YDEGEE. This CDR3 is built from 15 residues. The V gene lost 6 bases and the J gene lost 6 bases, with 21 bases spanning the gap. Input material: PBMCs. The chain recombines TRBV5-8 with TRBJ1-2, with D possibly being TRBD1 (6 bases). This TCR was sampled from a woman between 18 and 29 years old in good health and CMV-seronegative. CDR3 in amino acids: CASTAREGGEHGYTF. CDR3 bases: TGTGCCAGCACCGCAAGAGAGGGGGGCGAACATGGCTACACCTTC.